This T cell receptor beta chain appears in the sequencing data of a study of blood T cells in healthy people across ages. Next came a second PCR, run for about 7 to 12 cycles, which used a sample-barcoded 5' primer along with a J-beta primer mix. CDR3-containing paired-end reads numbered at least 2.5 million in each sample. One entry per CDR3 protein, called by TCRdb with MiXCR from the 5' RACE reads. The sample yields more than 750,000 distinct CDR3 sequences, 25% to 30% seen once. This clonotype was counted at least ten times. Per sample, at least 5.5 micrograms of total RNA were extracted. The trim removed 5 bases at V and 10 bases at J, leaving 17 bases unmatched. The CDR3 extends over 15 amino acids. CDR1 and CDR2 from the germline V gene are DFQATT and SNEGSKA (reference sequence). This same sample was also taken into another study, of T cells of mothers and their children. That paper states: Sequencing returned over 8 million TCR beta CDR3 reads per mother and 3 million to 3.5 million per child. Related mother-child pairs showed slightly higher but non-significant overlap than unrelated pairs.

This TCR came from a woman in her forties in good health. Input material: blood. V gene TRBV20-1 combines with J gene TRBJ2-4; TRBD2 matches 7 bases. CDR3 loop: CSAPTTSSRGGIQYF. In DNA, the CDR3 is TGCAGTGCTCCGACGACTAGTAGCCGGGGAGGGATTCAGTACTTC.